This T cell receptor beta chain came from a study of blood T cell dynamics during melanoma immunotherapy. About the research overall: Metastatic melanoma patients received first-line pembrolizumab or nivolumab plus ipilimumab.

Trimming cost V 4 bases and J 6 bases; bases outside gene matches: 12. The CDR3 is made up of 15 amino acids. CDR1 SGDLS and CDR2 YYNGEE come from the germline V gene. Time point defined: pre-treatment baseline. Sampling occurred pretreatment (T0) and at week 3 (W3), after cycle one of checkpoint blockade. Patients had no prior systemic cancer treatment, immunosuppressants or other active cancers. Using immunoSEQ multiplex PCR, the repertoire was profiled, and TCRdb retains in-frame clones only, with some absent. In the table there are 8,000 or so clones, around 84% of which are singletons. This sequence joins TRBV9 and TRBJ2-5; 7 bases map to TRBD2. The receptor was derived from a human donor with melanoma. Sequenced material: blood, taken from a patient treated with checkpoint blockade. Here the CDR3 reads CASSPGGLVRQTQYF. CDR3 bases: TGTGCCAGCAGCCCGGGAGGACTAGTCAGGCAGACCCAGTACTTC.